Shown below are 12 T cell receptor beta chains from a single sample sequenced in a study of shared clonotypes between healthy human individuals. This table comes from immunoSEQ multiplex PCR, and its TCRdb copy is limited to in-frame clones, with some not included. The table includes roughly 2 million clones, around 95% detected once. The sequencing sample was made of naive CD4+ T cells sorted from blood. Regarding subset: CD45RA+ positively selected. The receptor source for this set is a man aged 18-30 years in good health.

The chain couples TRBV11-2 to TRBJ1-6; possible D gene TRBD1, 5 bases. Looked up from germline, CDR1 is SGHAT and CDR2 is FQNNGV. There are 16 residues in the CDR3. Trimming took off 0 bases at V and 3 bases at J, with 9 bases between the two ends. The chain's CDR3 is CASSLEGGYYNSPLHF. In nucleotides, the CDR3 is TGTGCCAGCAGCTTAGAGGGGGGTTACTATAATTCACCCCTCCACTTT.

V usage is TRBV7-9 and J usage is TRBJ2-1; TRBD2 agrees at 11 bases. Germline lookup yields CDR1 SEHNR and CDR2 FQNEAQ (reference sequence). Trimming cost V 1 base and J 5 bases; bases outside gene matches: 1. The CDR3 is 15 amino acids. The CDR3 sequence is CASSLVAGGHNEQFF. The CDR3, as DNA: TGTGCCAGCAGCTTAGTAGCGGGGGGGCACAATGAGCAGTTCTTC.

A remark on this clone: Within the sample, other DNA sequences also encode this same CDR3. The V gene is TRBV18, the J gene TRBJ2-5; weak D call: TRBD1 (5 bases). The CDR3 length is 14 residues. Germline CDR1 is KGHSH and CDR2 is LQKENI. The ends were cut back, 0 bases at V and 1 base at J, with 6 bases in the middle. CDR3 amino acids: CASSPPGAQETQYF. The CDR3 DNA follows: TGTGCCAGCTCACCACCAGGGGCCCAAGAGACCCAGTACTTC. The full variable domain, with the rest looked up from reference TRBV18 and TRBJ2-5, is NAGVMQNPRHLVRRRGQEARLRCSPMKGHSHVYWYRQLPEEGLKFMVYLQKENIIDESGMPKERFSAEFPKEGPSILRIQQVVRGDSAAYFCASSPPGAQETQYFGPGTRLLVL.

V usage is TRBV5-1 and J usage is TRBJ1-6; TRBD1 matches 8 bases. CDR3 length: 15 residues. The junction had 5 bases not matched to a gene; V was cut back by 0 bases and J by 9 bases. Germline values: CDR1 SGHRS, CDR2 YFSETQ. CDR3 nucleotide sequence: TGCGCCAGCAGCTTGGACGGGACAGGCCTTTCACCCCTCCACTTT. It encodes CASSLDGTGLSPLHF.

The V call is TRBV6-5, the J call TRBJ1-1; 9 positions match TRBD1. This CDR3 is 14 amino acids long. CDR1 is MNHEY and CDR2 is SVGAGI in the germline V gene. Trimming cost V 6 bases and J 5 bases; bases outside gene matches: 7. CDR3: CASSQGQGWTEAFF. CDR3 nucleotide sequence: TGTGCCAGCAGCCAGGGACAGGGATGGACTGAAGCTTTCTTT.

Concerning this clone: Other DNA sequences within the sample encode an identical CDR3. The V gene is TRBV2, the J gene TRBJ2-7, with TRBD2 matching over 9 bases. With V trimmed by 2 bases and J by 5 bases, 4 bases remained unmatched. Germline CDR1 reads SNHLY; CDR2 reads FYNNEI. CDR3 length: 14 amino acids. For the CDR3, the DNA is TGTGCCAGCAGTGAATTAGCGGGAGTGAACGAGCAGTACTTC. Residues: CASSELAGVNEQYF.

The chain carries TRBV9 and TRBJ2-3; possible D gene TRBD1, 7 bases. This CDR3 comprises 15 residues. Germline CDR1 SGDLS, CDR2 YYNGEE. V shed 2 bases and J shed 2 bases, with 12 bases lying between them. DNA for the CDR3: TGTGCCAGCAGCGTTTTCAGGGGGGCCACAGATACGCAGTATTTT. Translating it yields CASSVFRGATDTQYF.

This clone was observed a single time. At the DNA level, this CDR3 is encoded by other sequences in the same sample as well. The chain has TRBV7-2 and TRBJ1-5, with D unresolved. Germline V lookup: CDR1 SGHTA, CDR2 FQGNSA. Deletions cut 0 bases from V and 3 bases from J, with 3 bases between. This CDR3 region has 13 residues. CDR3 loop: CASSLAHNQPQHF. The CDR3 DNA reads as TGTGCCAGCAGCTTAGCCCACAATCAGCCCCAGCATTTT.

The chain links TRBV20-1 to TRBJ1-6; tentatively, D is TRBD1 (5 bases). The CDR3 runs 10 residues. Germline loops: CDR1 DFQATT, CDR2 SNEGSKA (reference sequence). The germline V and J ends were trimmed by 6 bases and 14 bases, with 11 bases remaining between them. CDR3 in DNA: TGCAGTGCCCCCGCGGGGGCCCTCCACTTT. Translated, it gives CSAPAGALHF.

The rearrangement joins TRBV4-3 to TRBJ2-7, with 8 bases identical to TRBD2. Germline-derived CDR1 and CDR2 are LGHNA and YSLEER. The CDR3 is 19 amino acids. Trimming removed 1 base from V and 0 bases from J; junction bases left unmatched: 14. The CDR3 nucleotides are TGCGCCAGCAGCCAAGGGGTTATTTGGCGGGAGGAACCCTCCTACGAGCAGTACTTC. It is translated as CASSQGVIWREEPSYEQYF.

The CDR3 DNA reads TGTGCCAGCAGCTTAAATACCCTTGGGGCCAACGTCCTGACTTTC. As protein: CASSLNTLGANVLTF. The rearrangement uses TRBV7-2 and TRBJ2-6; no firm D call. Germline CDR1 and CDR2: SGHTA and FQGNSA. V lost 2 bases, J lost 3 bases, and 8 bases lay in between. CDR3 length: 15 residues.

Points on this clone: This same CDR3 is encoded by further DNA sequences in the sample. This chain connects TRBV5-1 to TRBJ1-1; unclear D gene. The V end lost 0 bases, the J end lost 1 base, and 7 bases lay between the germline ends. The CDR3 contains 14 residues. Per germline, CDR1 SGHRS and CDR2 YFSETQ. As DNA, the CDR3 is TGCGCCAGCAGCTTGGTAGGGCAGAACACTGAAGCTTTCTTT. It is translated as CASSLVGQNTEAFF.